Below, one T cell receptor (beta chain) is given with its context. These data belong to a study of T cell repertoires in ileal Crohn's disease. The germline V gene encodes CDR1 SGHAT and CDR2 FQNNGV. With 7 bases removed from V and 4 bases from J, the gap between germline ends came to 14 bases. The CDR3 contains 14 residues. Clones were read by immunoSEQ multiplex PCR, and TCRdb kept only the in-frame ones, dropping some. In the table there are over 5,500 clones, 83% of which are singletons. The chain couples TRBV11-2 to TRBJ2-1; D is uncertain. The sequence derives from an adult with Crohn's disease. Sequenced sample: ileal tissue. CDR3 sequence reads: CASIISTRYNEQFF. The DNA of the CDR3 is TGTGCCAGCATCATATCTACTCGATACAATGAGCAGTTCTTC.